These 2 T cell receptor beta chains originate from one sample sequenced in a study of T cell repertoires in cytomegalovirus infection. These receptors lack a known antigen. TCRdb reprocessed the reads with MiXCR, giving one entry per CDR3 protein. The table has 400,000 to 600,000 distinct CDR3 sequences, approximately 40% seen once. Sequencing used cultured PBMCs, obtained from culture after CMV antigen stimulation. These TCRs come from a human donor in good health (CMV status not recorded). Some clones in this sample may be carry-over from other donors' samples.

V gene TRBV7-8 combines with J gene TRBJ2-1, with 7 positions matching TRBD2. CDR3 length equals 16 residues. The J segment lost 4 bases and the V segment lost 5 bases, leaving 11 bases of the junction unmatched. The germline V gene has CDR1 SGHVS and CDR2 FQNEAQ. The CDR3 protein is CASSLRPGLIYNEQFF. CDR3 nucleotides: TGTGCCAGCAGCCTCCGTCCGGGACTAATATACAATGAGCAGTTCTTC.

The chain carries TRBV7-9 and TRBJ2-3; tentative D call: TRBD1 (5 bases). Germline assignment: CDR1 SEHNR and CDR2 FQNEAQ (reference sequence). V shed 5 bases and J shed 0 bases, with 15 bases lying between them. The CDR3 consists of 16 residues. CDR3 region: CASSRTGTTSTDTQYF. In DNA form, the CDR3 reads TGTGCCAGCAGCAGAACAGGTACCACTAGCACAGATACGCAGTATTTT.